This T cell receptor (beta chain) is drawn from a study of cytomegalovirus exposure and HLA in healthy donors. CDR1 SGHNT and CDR2 YYREEE come from the germline V gene (reference sequence). V dropped 3 bases and J dropped 0; count of bases not matched to a gene: 12. This CDR3 contains 19 residues. The study ran its PCR with 60 Vbeta and 13 Jbeta primers. Clones were sequenced by immunoSEQ multiplex PCR, and TCRdb holds only the in-frame ones, with some missing. Of some 150,000 clones in the sample, 80% were seen once. Overall study results and limits: In vitro checks showed that a few CMV-associated chains really do target CMV antigens. Later on, a genetic analysis was performed. It linked a missense variant in DCLRE1C with V- and J-gene trimming of TCR beta. Researchers counted some 150 TCR beta chains as cytomegalovirus-associated.

Worth noting for this clone: Its target is not known.

This chain joins TRBV5-4 and TRBJ1-1, with TRBD1 matching 12 bases. The sequence derives from a young man in good health and CMV-seronegative. Sequences were obtained from PBMCs. CDR3: CASSSGGTGGDLMNTEAFF. CDR3 in DNA: TGTGCCAGCAGCTCGGGAGGGACAGGGGGCGACCTTATGAACACTGAAGCTTTCTTT.